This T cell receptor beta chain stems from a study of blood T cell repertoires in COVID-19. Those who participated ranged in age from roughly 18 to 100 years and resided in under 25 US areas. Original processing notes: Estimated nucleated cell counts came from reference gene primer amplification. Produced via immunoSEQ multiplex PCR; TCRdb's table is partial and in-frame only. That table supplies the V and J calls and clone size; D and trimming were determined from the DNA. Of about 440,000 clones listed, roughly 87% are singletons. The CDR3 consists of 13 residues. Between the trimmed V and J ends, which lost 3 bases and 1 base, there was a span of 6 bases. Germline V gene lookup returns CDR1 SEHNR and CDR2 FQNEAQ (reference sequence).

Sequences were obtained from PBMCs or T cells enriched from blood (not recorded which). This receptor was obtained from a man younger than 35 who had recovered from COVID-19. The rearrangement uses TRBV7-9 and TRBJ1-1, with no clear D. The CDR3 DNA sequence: TGTGCCAGCAGCTTTCAGGAGAACACTGAAGCTTTCTTT. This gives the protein CASSFQENTEAFF.